The 14 T cell receptor beta chains presented below share a single source sample, sequenced in a study of immune heterogeneity within non-small cell lung tumors. At approximately 570 ng per sample, bulk tumor genomic DNA provided the template. Each primary tumor yielded several biopsies, collected far apart from one another at surgery. Untreated, newly diagnosed non-small cell lung cancer patients underwent curative surgery. Amplifying TCR beta CDR3 involved multiplex PCR carried out with 32 V and 13 J primers. TCRdb passed the multiplex PCR reads through MiXCR, listing each CDR3 protein once. The sample consists of approximately 4,100 distinct CDR3 sequences, 27% of them appearing once. Sequencing input: lung tumor tissue. The receptors derive from a man in his 60s with non-small cell lung cancer.

This clonotype counts as medium-sized. J is TRBJ2-1 and V is TRBV13; 10 bases agree with TRBD2. This CDR3 contains 14 residues. Germline V gives CDR1 PRHDT, CDR2 FYEKMQ (reference sequence). Losses at the gene ends were 6 bases for V and 3 bases for J; bases not matched to a gene: 2. The CDR3 protein is CASSKREGYNEQFF. For the CDR3, the DNA is TGTGCCAGCAGTAAGCGGGAGGGCTACAATGAGCAGTTCTTC.

By frequency in the sample, this clonotype is medium-sized. The rearrangement uses TRBV7-2 and TRBJ2-7; D might be TRBD2 (5 bases). Germline-derived CDR1 and CDR2 are SGHTA and FQGNSA. This CDR3 contains 15 residues. The V and J ends lost 0 bases and 1 base respectively, with 10 bases between them. CDR3 sequence reads: CASSLAARESYEQYF. The CDR3, as DNA: TGTGCCAGCAGCTTAGCTGCCCGGGAATCCTACGAGCAGTACTTC. Full variable domain (rest looked up from reference TRBV7-2 and TRBJ2-7): GAGVSQSPSNKVTEKGKDVELRCDPISGHTALYWYRQSLGQGLEFLIYFQGNSAPDKSGLPSDRFSAERTGGSVSTLTIQRTQQEDSAVYLCASSLAARESYEQYFGPGTRLTVT.

A note on this clonotype: Given a much more abundant clone one base away, this may be a read error. The chain combines TRBV28 with TRBJ2-7, with 9 bases that match TRBD1. CDR1 is MDHEN and CDR2 is SYDVKM in the germline V gene. This CDR3 contains 15 residues. The CDR3 spells CAGRPTRDRVHEQYF. The CDR3 coding sequence is TGTGCCGGCAGGCCGACCCGGGACAGGGTCCACGAGCAGTACTTC.

Within the sample, this clonotype is medium-sized. The rearrangement uses TRBV19 and TRBJ1-5, with D possibly TRBD1 on 6 matching bases. Germline CDR1 and CDR2: LNHDA and SQIVND (reference sequence). V lost 6 bases and J lost 2, with 14 bases in between. The CDR3 contains 15 residues. The CDR3 region is CASRVTGWGNQPQHF. In nucleotides, the CDR3 is TGTGCCAGTAGAGTGACAGGCTGGGGCAATCAGCCCCAGCATTTT.

On this clonotype itself: Because the CDR3 is missing its conserved closing phenylalanine or tryptophan, this is likely a read error. V and J are TRBV12-3 or TRBV12-4 and TRBJ2-3; D unresolved. With 6 bases removed from V and 1 base from J, the gap between germline ends came to 14 bases. The CDR3 runs 15 residues. CDR3 in amino acids: CASSDPSLGTDTQYL. The CDR3 bases are TGTGCCAGCAGCGATCCGTCCTTGGGCACAGATACGCAGTATCTT.

With respect to this clonotype: It may be a read error: a sequence one base away is much more abundant. This chain uses TRBV12-3 or TRBV12-4 with TRBJ2-6; 9 bases line up with TRBD1. The J segment lost 2 bases and the V segment lost 5 bases, leaving 10 bases of the junction unmatched. CDR3 size: 18 residues. In DNA, the CDR3 is TGTGCCAGCAGTAGGACAGGGGACTCCCCCGCTGGGGCCAACGTCCTGACTTTC. Amino acids: CASSRTGDSPAGANVLTF.

This clonotype is large by share. The chain joins TRBV5-1 to TRBJ1-5; 9 positions match TRBD1. The CDR3 runs to 15 residues. V lost 3 bases to trimming and J lost 6 bases; unmatched junction nucleotides: 7. Germline V lookup: CDR1 SGHRS, CDR2 YFSETQ. DNA for the CDR3: TGCGCCAGCAGCTCCGGGACAGGGAACTTTCAGCCCCAGCATTTT. It codes for CASSSGTGNFQPQHF.

By sample fraction, this clonotype is medium-sized. The chain joins TRBV6-1 to TRBJ2-3; D is possibly TRBD1 or TRBD2 (6 bases each). CDR1 is MNHNS, CDR2 SASEGT, per germline. This CDR3 comprises 15 residues. Trimming shortened V by 2 bases and J by 2 bases, and 11 bases separated the two germline ends. CDR3 nucleotide sequence: TGTGCCAGCAGTGAATATAGGGGGGCCACAGATACGCAGTATTTT. Amino acid sequence: CASSEYRGATDTQYF.

This clonotype was seen a handful of times. The J gene is TRBJ2-1, the V gene TRBV20-1, with TRBD1 matching 7 bases. This CDR3 has 14 amino acids. Per germline, CDR1 DFQATT and CDR2 SNEGSKA (reference sequence). Trimming removed 5 bases from V and 4 bases from J; junction bases left unmatched: 8. The CDR3 region is CSAQGQSKYNEQFF. The DNA for the CDR3 is TGCAGTGCTCAGGGACAGTCGAAATACAATGAGCAGTTCTTC.

The chain uses TRBV7-9 and TRBJ2-1; 7 bases align to TRBD2. There are 16 residues in the CDR3. In germline, CDR1 is SEHNR, CDR2 FQNEAQ (reference sequence). The trim removed 2 bases at V and 4 bases at J, leaving 8 bases unmatched. The CDR3 spells CASSLPAGRVYNEQFF. The CDR3 region has the DNA TGTGCCAGCAGCTTACCAGCGGGGAGAGTTTACAATGAGCAGTTCTTC.

The rearrangement joins TRBV13 to TRBJ1-2; tentative D call: TRBD1 (6 bases). The CDR3 runs 16 residues. V was pared by 0 bases and J by 4 bases, with 15 bases between. Per the germline V gene, CDR1 is PRHDT and CDR2 is FYEKMQ (reference sequence). CDR3 sequence reads: CASSLGARGRSYGYTF. The CDR3, as DNA: TGTGCCAGCAGCTTAGGCGCCCGGGGGCGAAGCTATGGCTACACCTTC.

The gene calls are TRBV28 and TRBJ2-7, with a weak D call TRBD2 (6 bases). V lost 7 bases and J lost 2, with 15 bases in between. Germline values: CDR1 MDHEN, CDR2 SYDVKM. The CDR3 loop spans 14 amino acids. The CDR3 sequence: CASTSGTPPYEQYF. Written as DNA, the CDR3 is TGTGCCAGCACCTCCGGGACTCCCCCCTACGAGCAGTACTTC.

Points on this clonotype: This clone may be a read error of a much larger clone one base away. V usage is TRBV25-1 and J usage is TRBJ2-7; D not certain. Germline lookup yields CDR1 MGHDK and CDR2 SYGVNS. This CDR3 has 13 residues. V lost 7 bases and J lost 6, with 16 bases in between. The CDR3 reads CASIRLGRFEQYF. DNA of the CDR3: TGTGCCAGCATTCGGTTAGGGCGCTTCGAGCAGTACTTC.

The chain has TRBV9 and TRBJ2-5; 7 nucleotides match TRBD1. Germline V gene data show CDR1 as SGDLS and CDR2 as YYNGEE. CDR3 length equals 15 residues. The V and J ends lost 0 bases and 0 bases, in that order; junction bases with no gene match: 2. The CDR3 here is CASSVGGTDQETQYF. The CDR3 coding sequence is TGTGCCAGCAGCGTAGGAGGGACAGACCAAGAGACCCAGTACTTC.